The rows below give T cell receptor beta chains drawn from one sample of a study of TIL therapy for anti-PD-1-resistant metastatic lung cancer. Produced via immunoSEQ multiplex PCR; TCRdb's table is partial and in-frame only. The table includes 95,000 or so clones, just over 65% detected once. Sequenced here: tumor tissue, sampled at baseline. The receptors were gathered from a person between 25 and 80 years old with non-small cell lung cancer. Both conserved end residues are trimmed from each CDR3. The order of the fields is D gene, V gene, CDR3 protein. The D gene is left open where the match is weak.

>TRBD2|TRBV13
ASSSLGLAEETQY
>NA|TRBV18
ASSPLINIQSSYT
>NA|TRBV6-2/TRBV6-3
ASSYPRTASYEQY
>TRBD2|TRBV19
ASSIGASGQETQY
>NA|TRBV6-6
ASSYVATYEQY
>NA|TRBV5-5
ASSDYRETGELF
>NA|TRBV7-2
ASSLGGALAKNIQY
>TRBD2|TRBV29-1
SGPGGGTVKTQY
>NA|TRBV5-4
ASSLDPGTPGEQY
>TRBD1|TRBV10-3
AISEGGSQGETQY
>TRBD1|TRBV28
ASRRQGGSRLF
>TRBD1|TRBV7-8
ASRKQGFLTEAF
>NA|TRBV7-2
ASSLAPGYTEQF
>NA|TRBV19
ASNSPGNNYGYT
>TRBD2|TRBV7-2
ASSLGGLGSDTQY
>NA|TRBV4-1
ASSQAWTEKLF
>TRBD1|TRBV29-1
SVEGPRDRDQETQY
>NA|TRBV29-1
SVEGSGTEAF
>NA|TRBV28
ASSLPGGRTQPQH
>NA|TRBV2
ASIRLAEAF
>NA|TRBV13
ASSSYITGELF
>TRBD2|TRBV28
ASSLTSGSYNEQF
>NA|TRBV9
ASSVDFISGANVLT
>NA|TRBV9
ASNREGGSEQY
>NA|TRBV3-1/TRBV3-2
ASSQDFKAGGETQY
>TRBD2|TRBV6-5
ASSYRLAGTDTQY
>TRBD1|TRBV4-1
ASSQAGTVMPQH
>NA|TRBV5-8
ASSSWNGNQPQH
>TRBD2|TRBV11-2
ASSLSGLAGGRETQY
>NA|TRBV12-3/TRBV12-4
ASSPFGNEQF
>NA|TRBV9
ASSVGGTGSAEQY
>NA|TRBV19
ASISPSSYSNQPQH
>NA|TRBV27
ASSFGGNQPQH
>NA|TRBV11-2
ASTTGRRNYGYT
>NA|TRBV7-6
ASSLAGTNSPLH
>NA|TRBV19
ASQTPGHPRSGNTIY